These T cell receptor beta chains were read from a single sample in a study of cytomegalovirus exposure and HLA in healthy donors. The table came from immunoSEQ multiplex PCR; TCRdb's copy has only in-frame clones and leaves some out. The sample shows about 130,000 clones, 80% of them seen only once. The material sequenced was PBMCs. These receptors were taken from a man aged 35 to 55 in good health and CMV-seronegative. The CDR3 runs from the conserved cysteine through the conserved F or W. D genes are given only for firm matches. Expanded clones get a size class; other rows say once, few or many, or leave the size out.

J: TRBJ2-1
size: NA
D: NA
V: TRBV7-2
CDR3: CASRPRGGSSYNEQFF
DNA: TGTGCCAGCAGACCCAGGGGTGGGAGCTCCTACAATGAGCAGTTCTTC

J: TRBJ1-1
size: few
D: TRBD1
V: TRBV7-9
CDR3: CASSLTGEGTEAFF
DNA: TGTGCCAGCAGCTTGACAGGGGAGGGCACTGAAGCTTTCTTT

J: TRBJ2-3
size: NA
D: NA
V: TRBV9
CDR3: CASSAVEALTDTQYF
DNA: TGTGCCAGCAGCGCCGTTGAAGCACTCACAGATACGCAGTATTTT

J: TRBJ1-1
size: NA
D: NA
V: TRBV30
CDR3: CAWSAQVYTEAFF
DNA: TGTGCCTGGAGTGCACAGGTGTACACTGAAGCTTTCTTT

J: TRBJ1-3
size: NA
D: NA
V: TRBV7-2
CDR3: CASSPGGAGNTIYF
DNA: TGTGCCAGCAGCCCAGGAGGGGCAGGAAACACCATATATTTT

J: TRBJ2-3
size: once
D: TRBD1
V: TRBV7-3
CDR3: CASSTYRGDTQYF
DNA: TGTGCCAGCAGCACGTACAGGGGAGATACGCAGTATTTT

J: TRBJ2-7
size: few
D: TRBD1
V: TRBV2
CDR3: CASRGQGPTEQYF
DNA: TGTGCCAGCAGAGGACAGGGCCCGACCGAGCAGTACTTC

J: TRBJ2-1
size: NA
D: NA
V: TRBV5-1
CDR3: CASSGGGQVYNEQFF
DNA: TGCGCCAGCAGCGGGGGGGGACAGGTCTACAATGAGCAGTTCTTC

J: TRBJ2-1
size: NA
D: TRBD1
V: TRBV9
CDR3: CASSVGTGGANWNEQFF
DNA: TGTGCCAGCAGCGTAGGAACAGGGGGCGCGAATTGGAATGAGCAGTTCTTC

J: TRBJ2-7
size: NA
D: NA
V: TRBV30
CDR3: CAWSVARNLGEQYF
DNA: TGTGCCTGGAGTGTAGCTAGAAACCTAGGCGAGCAGTACTTC

J: TRBJ2-2
size: NA
D: NA
V: TRBV6-6
CDR3: CASSRTPESTGELFF
DNA: TGTGCCAGCAGTCGGACACCGGAGAGCACCGGGGAGCTGTTTTTT

J: TRBJ2-5
size: few
D: TRBD2
V: TRBV19
CDR3: CASGAYGTTKETQYF
DNA: TGTGCCAGCGGGGCCTACGGGACTACCAAAGAGACCCAGTACTTC

J: TRBJ2-7
size: NA
D: NA
V: TRBV4-1
CDR3: CASSQDIRPRAGQYF
DNA: TGCGCCAGCAGCCAAGATATCAGGCCCAGGGCAGGGCAGTACTTC

J: TRBJ1-3
size: NA
D: NA
V: TRBV6-1
CDR3: CASSEKVFGGNTIYF
DNA: TGTGCCAGCAGTGAGAAGGTCTTCGGGGGAAACACCATATATTTT